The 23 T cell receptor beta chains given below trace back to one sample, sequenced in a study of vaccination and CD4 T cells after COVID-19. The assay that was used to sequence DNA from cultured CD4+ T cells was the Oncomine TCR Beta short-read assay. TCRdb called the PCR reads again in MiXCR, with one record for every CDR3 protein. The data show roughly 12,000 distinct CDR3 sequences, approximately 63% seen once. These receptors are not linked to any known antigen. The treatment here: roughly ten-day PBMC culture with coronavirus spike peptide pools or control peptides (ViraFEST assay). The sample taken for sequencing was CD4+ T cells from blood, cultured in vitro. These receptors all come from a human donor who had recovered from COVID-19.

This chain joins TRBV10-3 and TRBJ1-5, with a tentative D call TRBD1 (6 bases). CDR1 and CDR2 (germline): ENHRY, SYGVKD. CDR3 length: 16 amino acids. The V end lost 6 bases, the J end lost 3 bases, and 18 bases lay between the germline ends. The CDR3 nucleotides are TGTGCCATCAGATTCCTTCGGGGGGCGACCAATCAGCCCCAGCATTTT. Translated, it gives CAIRFLRGATNQPQHF.

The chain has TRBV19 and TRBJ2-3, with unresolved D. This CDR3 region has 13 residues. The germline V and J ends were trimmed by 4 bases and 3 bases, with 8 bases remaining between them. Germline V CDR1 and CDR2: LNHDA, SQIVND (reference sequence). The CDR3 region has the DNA TGTGCCAGTAGTAGTGGCCGGACAGATACGCAGTATTTT. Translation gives CASSSGRTDTQYF.

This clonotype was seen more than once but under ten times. Here the CDR3 DNA reads TGCAGTGCTAGCGACAGGTCCCGGTATGGCTACACCTTC. It encodes CSASDRSRYGYTF. The chain carries TRBV20-1 and TRBJ1-2; tentative D call: TRBD1 (6 bases). The CDR3 has 13 residues. Germline CDR1 DFQATT, CDR2 SNEGSKA (reference sequence). The V end was cut by 3 bases, the J end by 5 bases, with 13 bases between.

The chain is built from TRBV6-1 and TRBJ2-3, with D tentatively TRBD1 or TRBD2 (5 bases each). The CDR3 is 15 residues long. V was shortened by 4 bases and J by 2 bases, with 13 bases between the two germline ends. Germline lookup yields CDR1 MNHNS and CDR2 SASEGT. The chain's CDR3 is CASSAYGGSTDTQYF. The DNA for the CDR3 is TGTGCCAGCAGTGCTTATGGGGGTTCCACAGATACGCAGTATTTT.

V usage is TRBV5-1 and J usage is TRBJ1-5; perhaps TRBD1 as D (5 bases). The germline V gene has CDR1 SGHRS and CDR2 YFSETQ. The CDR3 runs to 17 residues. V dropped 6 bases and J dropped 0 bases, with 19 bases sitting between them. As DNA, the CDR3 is TGCGCCAGCACCCGGGACTTTTCTCTGTATAGCAATCAGCCCCAGCATTTT. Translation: CASTRDFSLYSNQPQHF.

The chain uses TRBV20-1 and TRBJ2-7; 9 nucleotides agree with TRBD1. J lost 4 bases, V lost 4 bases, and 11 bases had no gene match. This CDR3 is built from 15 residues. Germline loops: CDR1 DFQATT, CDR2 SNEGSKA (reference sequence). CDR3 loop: CSATGMGQGSYEQYF. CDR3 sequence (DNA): TGCAGTGCTACGGGGATGGGACAGGGATCTTACGAGCAGTACTTC.

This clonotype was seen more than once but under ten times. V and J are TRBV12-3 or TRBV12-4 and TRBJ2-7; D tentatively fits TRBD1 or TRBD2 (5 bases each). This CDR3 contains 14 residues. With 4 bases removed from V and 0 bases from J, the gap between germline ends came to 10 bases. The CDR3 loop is CASSSGTASYEQYF. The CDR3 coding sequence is TGTGCCAGCAGTTCCGGGACGGCCTCCTACGAGCAGTACTTC.

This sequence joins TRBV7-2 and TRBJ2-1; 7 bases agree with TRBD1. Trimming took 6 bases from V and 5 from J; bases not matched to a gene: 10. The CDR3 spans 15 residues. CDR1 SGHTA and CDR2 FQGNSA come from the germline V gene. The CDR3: CASREPGTVNNEQFF. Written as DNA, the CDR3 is TGTGCCAGCAGAGAGCCCGGGACAGTGAACAATGAGCAGTTCTTC.

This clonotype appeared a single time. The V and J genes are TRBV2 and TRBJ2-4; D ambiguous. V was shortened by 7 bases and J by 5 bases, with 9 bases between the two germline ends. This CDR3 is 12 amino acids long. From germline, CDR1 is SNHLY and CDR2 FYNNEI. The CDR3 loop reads CASTLDQNIQYF. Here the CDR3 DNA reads TGTGCCAGCACCCTGGATCAAAACATTCAGTACTTC.

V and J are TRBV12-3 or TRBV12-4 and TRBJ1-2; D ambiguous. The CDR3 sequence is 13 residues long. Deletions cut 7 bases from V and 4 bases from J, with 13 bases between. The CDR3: CASKGIASYGYTF. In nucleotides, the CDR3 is TGTGCCAGCAAGGGTATTGCCAGCTATGGCTACACCTTC.

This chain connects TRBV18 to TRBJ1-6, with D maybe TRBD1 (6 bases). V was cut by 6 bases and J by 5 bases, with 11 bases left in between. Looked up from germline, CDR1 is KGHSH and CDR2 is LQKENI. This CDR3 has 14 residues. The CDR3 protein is CASSLSGDNSPLHF. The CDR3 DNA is TGTGCCAGCTCGCTCTCAGGGGATAATTCACCCCTCCACTTT.

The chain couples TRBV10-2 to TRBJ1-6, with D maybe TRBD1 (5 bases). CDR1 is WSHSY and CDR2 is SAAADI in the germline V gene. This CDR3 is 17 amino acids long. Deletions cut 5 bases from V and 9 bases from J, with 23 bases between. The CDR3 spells CASSLTIGHDVGSPLHF. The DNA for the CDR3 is TGCGCCAGCAGTCTTACGATAGGACACGACGTTGGTTCACCCCTCCACTTT.

The CDR3 DNA reads as TGTGCCAGCAGCCTACTCTACAGGGGCCGTTCCGGCTACACCTTC. This sequence encodes CASSLLYRGRSGYTF. V gene TRBV7-2 combines with J gene TRBJ1-2, with 7 bases matching TRBD1. After removal of 5 bases from V and 8 bases from J, the junction contained 14 bases not matched to a gene. From germline, CDR1 is SGHTA and CDR2 FQGNSA. CDR3 size: 15 residues. The full variable domain, its missing parts supplied by reference TRBV7-2 and TRBJ1-2, is GAGVSQSPSNKVTEKGKDVELRCDPISGHTALYWYRQSLGQGLEFLIYFQGNSAPDKSGLPSDRFSAERTGGSVSTLTIQRTQQEDSAVYLCASSLLYRGRSGYTFGSGTRLTVV.

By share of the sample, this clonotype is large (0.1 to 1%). This CDR3 reads CASSYSKGDILTDTQYF. CDR3 nucleotide sequence: TGTGCCAGCAGTTACTCGAAGGGGGACATCCTCACAGATACGCAGTATTTT. V usage is TRBV6-5 and J usage is TRBJ2-3, with D maybe TRBD1 (6 bases). Trimming removed 0 bases at V and 2 bases at J, with 15 bases between. In germline, CDR1 is MNHEY, CDR2 SVGAGI. The CDR3 loop spans 17 amino acids.

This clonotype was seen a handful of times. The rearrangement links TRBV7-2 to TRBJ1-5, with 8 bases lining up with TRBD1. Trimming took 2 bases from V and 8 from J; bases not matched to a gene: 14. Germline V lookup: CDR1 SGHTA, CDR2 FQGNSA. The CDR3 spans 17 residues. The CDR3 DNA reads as TGTGCCAGCAGCTTAAGGTTCGCAGGGGGCTGGAGGGAGCCCCAGCATTTT. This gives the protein CASSLRFAGGWREPQHF.

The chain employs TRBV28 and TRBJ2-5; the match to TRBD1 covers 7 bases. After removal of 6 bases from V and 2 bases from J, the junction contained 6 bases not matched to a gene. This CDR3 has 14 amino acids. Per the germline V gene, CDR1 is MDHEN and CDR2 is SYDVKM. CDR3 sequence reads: CASSWDSTQETQYF. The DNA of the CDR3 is TGTGCCAGCAGCTGGGACAGCACGCAAGAGACCCAGTACTTC. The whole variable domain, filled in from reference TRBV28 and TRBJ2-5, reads DVKVTQSSRYLVKRTGEKVFLECVQDMDHENMFWYRQDPGLGLRLIYFSYDVKMKEKGDIPEGYSVSREKKERFSLILESASTNQTSMYLCASSWDSTQETQYFGPGTRLLVL.

Here the CDR3 reads CSAPASSWQYF. CDR3 sequence (DNA): TGCAGTGCTCCCGCAAGTAGTTGGCAGTACTTC. This chain links TRBV20-1 with TRBJ2-7; D is unresolved. Trimming took off 5 bases at V and 9 bases at J, with 14 bases between the two ends. Germline values: CDR1 DFQATT, CDR2 SNEGSKA (reference sequence). The CDR3 extends over 11 amino acids.

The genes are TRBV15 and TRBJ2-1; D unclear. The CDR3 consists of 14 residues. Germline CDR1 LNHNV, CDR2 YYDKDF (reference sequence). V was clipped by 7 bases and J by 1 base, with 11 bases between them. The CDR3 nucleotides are TGTGCCACCACAGGTGACCCTTCCTACAATGAGCAGTTCTTC. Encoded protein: CATTGDPSYNEQFF.

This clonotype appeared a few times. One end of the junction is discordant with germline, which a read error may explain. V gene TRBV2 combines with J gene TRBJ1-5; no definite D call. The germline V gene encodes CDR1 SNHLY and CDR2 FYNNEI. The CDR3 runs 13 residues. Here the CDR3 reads CASSSDSNQPQHF. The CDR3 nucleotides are TGTGCTAGCAGTTCGGATAGCAATCAGCCCCAGCATTTT.

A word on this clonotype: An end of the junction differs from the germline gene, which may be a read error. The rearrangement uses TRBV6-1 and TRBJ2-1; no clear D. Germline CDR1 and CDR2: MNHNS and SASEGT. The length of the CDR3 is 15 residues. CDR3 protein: CAISGQDNTGNEQFF. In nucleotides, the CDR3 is TGTGCCATCAGTGGTCAAGATAATACGGGCAATGAGCAGTTCTTC.

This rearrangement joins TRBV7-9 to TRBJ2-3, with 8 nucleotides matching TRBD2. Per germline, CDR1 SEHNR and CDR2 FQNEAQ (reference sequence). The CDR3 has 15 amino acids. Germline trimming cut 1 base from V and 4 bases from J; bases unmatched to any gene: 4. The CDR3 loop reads CASSLDGRASDTQYF. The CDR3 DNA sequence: TGTGCCAGCAGCTTAGACGGGAGGGCCTCAGATACGCAGTATTTT.

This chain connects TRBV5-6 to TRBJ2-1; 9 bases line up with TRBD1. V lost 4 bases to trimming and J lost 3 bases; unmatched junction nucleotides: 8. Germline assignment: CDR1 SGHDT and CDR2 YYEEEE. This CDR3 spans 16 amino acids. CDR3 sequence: CASSISGTGHYNEQFF. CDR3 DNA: TGTGCCAGCAGCATATCCGGGACAGGGCACTACAATGAGCAGTTCTTC.

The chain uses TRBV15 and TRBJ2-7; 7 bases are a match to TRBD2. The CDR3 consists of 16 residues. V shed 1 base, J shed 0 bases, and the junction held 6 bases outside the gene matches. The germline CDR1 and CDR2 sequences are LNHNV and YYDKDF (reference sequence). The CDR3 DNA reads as TGTGCCACCAGCAGAGCGTGGGGGGGGAGCTCCTACGAGCAGTACTTC. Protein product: CATSRAWGGSSYEQYF.